The 9 T cell receptor beta chains given below trace back to one sample, sequenced in a study of CXCR3-negative and CXCR3-positive naive CD8 T cells. UMI-tagged TRB cDNA libraries were built via 5' RACE. TCRdb re-called the 5' RACE reads; every CDR3 protein appears as one record, without DNA. Seen in this sample are 50,000 to 55,000 distinct CDR3 sequences; the ten most common clones hold over 1.2%. The sample taken for sequencing was naive CXCR3- CD8+ T cells from blood. The subset is: CD45RO-CCR7+CD27+CD95- naive CD8+ T cells lacking CXCR3 (TNR3-). These receptors were taken from a human donor in good health. Some clones in this sample may be carry-over from other donors' samples.

The V call is TRBV7-6, the J call TRBJ1-2; TCRdb names TRBD1, which stays unverified in the absence of DNA. There are 14 residues in the CDR3. CDR1 and CDR2 (germline): SGHVS, FNYEAQ. This chain's CDR3 is CASSSGTGEGGYTF.

CDR3 amino acids: CASSKGPANSPLHF. The chain is built from TRBV6-5 and TRBJ1-6. The length of the CDR3 is 14 residues. Per the germline V gene, CDR1 is MNHEY and CDR2 is SVGAGI.

The chain joins TRBV10-3 to TRBJ2-3; TCRdb's D call, TRBD1, is unchecked because there is no DNA. CDR1 ENHRY and CDR2 SYGVKD come from the germline V gene. This CDR3 has 15 amino acids. The CDR3 sequence: CATGGRGQLTDTQYF.

V is TRBV12-3 or TRBV12-4 and J is TRBJ2-7. The CDR3 sequence is 13 residues long. CDR3 loop: CASSRGMSYEQYF.

The rearrangement links TRBV7-9 to TRBJ2-1; there is no DNA to check the TCRdb D call of TRBD2. Germline V gene data show CDR1 as SEHNR and CDR2 as FQNEAQ (reference sequence). The CDR3 spans 16 residues. This CDR3 is CASSPPLAGALNEQFF.

The chain carries TRBV28 and TRBJ2-7; there is no DNA to check the TCRdb D call of TRBD1. Germline CDR1 and CDR2: MDHEN and SYDVKM. This CDR3 contains 12 residues. The CDR3 is CASSTGPYEQYF. The full variable domain, completed using reference TRBV28 and TRBJ2-7, is DVKVTQSSRYLVKRTGEKVFLECVQDMDHENMFWYRQDPGLGLRLIYFSYDVKMKEKGDIPEGYSVSREKKERFSLILESASTNQTSMYLCASSTGPYEQYFGPGTRLTVT.

The V and J genes are TRBV5-5 and TRBJ2-2; with no DNA, the TCRdb D assignment of TRBD1 cannot be verified. The CDR3 has 15 residues. The V gene's germline CDR1 is SGHKS and CDR2 YYEKEE (reference sequence). CDR3 protein: CASSLAPPGTGELFF.

The genes are TRBV7-6 and TRBJ2-7; TCRdb outputs TRBD1, but without DNA this stays unchecked. The V gene's germline CDR1 is SGHVS and CDR2 FNYEAQ. The length of the CDR3 is 15 residues. The CDR3 sequence: CASSLAIGTGYEQYF.

V usage is TRBV4-3 and J usage is TRBJ1-1. Per germline, CDR1 LGHNA and CDR2 YSLEER. This CDR3 has 14 residues. CDR3 loop: CASSQDRGRPEAFF.